These 30 T cell receptor beta chains originate from one sample sequenced in a study of CD8+ T cells in alopecia areata. Following extraction, RNA underwent reverse transcription to cDNA, which served as the sequencing template. This table comes from immunoSEQ multiplex PCR, and its TCRdb copy is limited to in-frame clones, with some not included. Of 170,000 or so clones listed, roughly 61% are singletons. Noted treatment: oral pan-JAK inhibitor, 5-10 mg twice daily. The sequences come from CD8+ T cells sorted from blood, collected at week 24, from a patient treated with tofacitinib. These TCRs come from a human donor with alopecia areata.

This clone was seen just once. The chain couples TRBV15 to TRBJ1-1, with D uncertain. This CDR3 has 11 residues. Germline values: CDR1 LNHNV, CDR2 YYDKDF (reference sequence). V lost 8 bases to trimming and J lost 1 base, with 5 bases between them. CDR3 sequence: CATGRNTEAFF. CDR3 nucleotide sequence: TGTGCCACCGGTAGGAACACTGAAGCTTTCTTT.

The gene calls are TRBV6-6 and TRBJ2-1, with D unresolved. Germline V gene sequence: CDR1 MNHNY, CDR2 SVGAGI (reference sequence). The CDR3 loop spans 13 amino acids. V was trimmed by 5 bases and J by 3 bases, leaving 8 bases between them. CDR3 region: CASSAQRYNEQFF. The DNA for the CDR3 is TGTGCCAGCAGTGCACAGCGCTACAATGAGCAGTTCTTC.

The chain combines TRBV9 with TRBJ1-2; no clear D gene. The CDR3 is 15 amino acids. CDR1 and CDR2 from the germline V gene are SGDLS and YYNGEE. The V gene lost 1 base and the J gene lost 8 bases, with 18 bases spanning the gap. The DNA of the CDR3 is TGTGCCAGCAGCGTAACCGCACCCCGGGAGGGAGGCTACACCTTC. The encoded protein is CASSVTAPREGGYTF.

The chain uses TRBV19 and TRBJ1-1; D remains ambiguous. Germline CDR1 and CDR2: LNHDA and SQIVND (reference sequence). Trimming took off 2 bases at V and 5 bases at J, with 9 bases between the two ends. The length of the CDR3 is 13 residues. The CDR3 sequence: CASSINGKTEAFF. Here the CDR3 DNA reads TGTGCCAGTAGTATAAATGGGAAGACTGAAGCTTTCTTT. Using reference TRBV19 and TRBJ1-1 for the parts outside the CDR3, the full variable domain is DGGITQSPKYLFRKEGQNVTLSCEQNLNHDAMYWYRQDPGQGLRLIYYSQIVNDFQKGDIAEGYSVSREKKESFPLTVTSAQKNPTAFYLCASSINGKTEAFFGQGTRLTVV.

As to this clone: Within the sample, other DNA sequences also encode this same CDR3. J is TRBJ1-2 and V is TRBV30, with unresolved D. The V gene's germline CDR1 is GTSNPN and CDR2 SVGIG (reference sequence). The CDR3 contains 12 residues. V was clipped by 1 base and J by 7 bases, with 10 bases between them. The CDR3 nucleotides read TGTGCCTGGAGTGGTACGGGAGTTGGCTACACCTTC. Translation gives CAWSGTGVGYTF.

This clone was seen once. The gene calls are TRBV14 and TRBJ2-7; no clear D gene. CDR1 is SGHDN, CDR2 FVKESK, per germline. The CDR3 contains 13 residues. V dropped 0 bases and J dropped 2 bases, with 5 bases sitting between them. In DNA form, the CDR3 reads TGTGCCAGCAGCCAAGAGCGGACCTACGAGCAGTACTTC. Residues: CASSQERTYEQYF.

This clone was counted between two and nine times. CDR3 sequence: CAISASAGSTDTQYF. CDR3 nucleotide sequence: TGTGCCATCAGTGCTTCAGCGGGGAGCACAGATACGCAGTATTTT. The rearrangement joins TRBV10-3 to TRBJ2-3, with 7 bases aligning to TRBD2. The CDR3 has 15 amino acids. The germline V gene encodes CDR1 ENHRY and CDR2 SYGVKD. Trimming at V came to 4 bases and at J to 0 bases, leaving 4 bases not matched to a gene.

This clone was counted between two and nine times. This chain links TRBV5-1 with TRBJ2-7; D is perhaps TRBD1 (5 bases). The CDR3 sequence is 14 residues long. V lost 3 bases to trimming and J lost 5 bases, with 15 bases between them. CDR1 is SGHRS and CDR2 is YFSETQ in the germline V gene. The CDR3 reads CASSWNAGSHEQYF. The CDR3 coding sequence is TGCGCCAGCAGCTGGAATGCAGGGTCCCACGAGCAGTACTTC.

The rearrangement joins TRBV25-1 to TRBJ1-1, with TRBD1 matching 7 bases. This CDR3 contains 12 residues. V lost 6 bases to trimming and J lost 6 bases; unmatched junction nucleotides: 4. In germline, CDR1 is MGHDK, CDR2 SYGVNS. CDR3 DNA: TGTGCCAGCAGGACAGGGCTCTCTGAAGCTTTCTTT. As protein: CASRTGLSEAFF.

This clone was counted only a few times. CDR3 amino acids: CAWIDGNYGYTF. CDR3 DNA sequence: TGTGCCTGGATCGACGGGAACTATGGCTACACCTTC. V and J are TRBV30 and TRBJ1-2; D unclear. The CDR3 totals 12 residues. CDR1 is GTSNPN, CDR2 SVGIG, per germline (reference sequence). Trimming removed 4 bases at V and 2 bases at J, with 8 bases between.

The chain carries TRBV13 and TRBJ1-2, with D possibly being TRBD1 (5 bases). The CDR3 covers 16 residues. V shed 0 bases and J shed 8 bases, with 19 bases lying between them. Germline V gives CDR1 PRHDT, CDR2 FYEKMQ (reference sequence). CDR3 nucleotide sequence: TGTGCCAGCAGCTTAGGAAGGTCCAGGGAGGTTGGAGGCTACACCTTC. It codes for CASSLGRSREVGGYTF.

The chain has TRBV13 and TRBJ2-7; 12 bases map to TRBD2. The length of the CDR3 is 15 residues. CDR1 and CDR2 (germline): PRHDT, FYEKMQ (reference sequence). Trimming took 5 bases from V and 2 from J; bases not matched to a gene: 4. The CDR3: CASSHGTSGPYEQYF. The DNA for the CDR3 is TGTGCCAGCAGCCACGGGACTAGCGGGCCCTACGAGCAGTACTTC.

The gene calls are TRBV29-1 and TRBJ2-7; TRBD1 matches 8 bases. The CDR3 covers 13 residues. Germline V gives CDR1 SQVTM, CDR2 ANQGSEA. Germline trimming cut 3 bases from V and 4 bases from J; bases unmatched to any gene: 5. The CDR3 loop reads CSVEVGQAYEQYF. The CDR3 DNA is TGCAGCGTTGAGGTGGGACAGGCGTACGAGCAGTACTTC.

The gene calls are TRBV30 and TRBJ1-4, with D possibly TRBD1 on 6 matching bases. The CDR3 contains 16 residues. From germline, CDR1 is GTSNPN and CDR2 SVGIG (reference sequence). Deletions cut 2 bases from V and 1 base from J, with 14 bases between. Here the CDR3 DNA reads TGTGCCTGGAGTACAGAACAGGGACGAACTAATGAAAAACTGTTTTTT. Protein sequence: CAWSTEQGRTNEKLFF.

In this sample, this clone turned up a few times. The chain couples TRBV9 to TRBJ2-2; 8 positions match TRBD2. Germline trimming cut 3 bases from V and 10 bases from J; bases unmatched to any gene: 2. CDR3 size: 12 residues. CDR1 SGDLS and CDR2 YYNGEE come from the germline V gene. The CDR3: CASSAGGAELFF. CDR3 nucleotides: TGTGCCAGCAGCGCCGGGGGGGCGGAGCTGTTTTTT.

V gene TRBV6-6 combines with J gene TRBJ1-1; D perhaps matches TRBD1 (6 bases). The CDR3 has 16 amino acids. Trimming shortened V by 5 bases and J by 3 bases, and 19 bases separated the two germline ends. Germline V gene data show CDR1 as MNHNY and CDR2 as SVGAGI (reference sequence). DNA of the CDR3: TGTGCCAGCAGTCCACTCCAGGGGTCTAACGACACTGAAGCTTTCTTT. This sequence encodes CASSPLQGSNDTEAFF.

This sequence joins TRBV28 and TRBJ1-4; no firm D call. This CDR3 spans 14 amino acids. V lost 7 bases, J lost 3 bases, and 12 bases lay in between. Germline CDR1 is MDHEN and CDR2 is SYDVKM. CDR3 DNA sequence: TGTGCCAGCAACCCGAGGCGGTCTAATGAAAAACTGTTTTTT. Its protein is CASNPRRSNEKLFF.

The rearrangement links TRBV19 to TRBJ1-2; a weak D match, TRBD1 (6 bases). Germline V lookup: CDR1 LNHDA, CDR2 SQIVND (reference sequence). The CDR3 is made up of 15 amino acids. The germline V and J ends were trimmed by 4 bases and 6 bases, with 18 bases remaining between them. Here the CDR3 DNA reads TGTGCCAGTAGTACCCCCGGGACAACCTTACATGGCTACACCTTC. Translated, it gives CASSTPGTTLHGYTF.

The chain combines TRBV9 with TRBJ2-1; 8 bases align to TRBD2. Germline CDR1 SGDLS, CDR2 YYNGEE. This CDR3 is built from 16 residues. The trim removed 2 bases at V and 4 bases at J, leaving 8 bases unmatched. CDR3 residues: CASSVERIAGYNEQFF. Here the CDR3 DNA reads TGTGCCAGCAGCGTGGAGAGGATAGCGGGGTACAATGAGCAGTTCTTC.

The genes are TRBV29-1 and TRBJ1-2, with D hard to call. CDR3 length equals 13 residues. The germline CDR1 and CDR2 sequences are SQVTM and ANQGSEA. The V end was cut by 2 bases, the J end by 3 bases, with 10 bases between. This chain's CDR3 is CSVESDRYYGYTF. The DNA of the CDR3 is TGCAGCGTTGAATCCGATCGGTACTATGGCTACACCTTC.

This clone was seen a few times. V and J are TRBV13 and TRBJ2-1; D is possibly TRBD2 (6 bases). The V end lost 0 bases, the J end lost 7 bases, and 19 bases lay between the germline ends. CDR1 and CDR2 (germline): PRHDT, FYEKMQ (reference sequence). The CDR3 extends over 17 amino acids. In nucleotides, the CDR3 is TGTGCCAGCAGCTTAGGAGGGGTGAAGGCGGGGTTGAATGAGCAGTTCTTC. This encodes CASSLGGVKAGLNEQFF.

This clone was observed a handful of times. The chain recombines TRBV7-9 with TRBJ2-7; 8 positions match TRBD1. Germline V lookup: CDR1 SEHNR, CDR2 FQNEAQ (reference sequence). The length of the CDR3 is 17 residues. Unmatched junction bases numbered 10, after V lost 1 base and J lost 2 bases. The CDR3 DNA reads as TGTGCCAGCAGCTTAGTATCTGGACAGGGTTCCGCCTACGAGCAGTACTTC. Protein product: CASSLVSGQGSAYEQYF.

V is TRBV4-1 and J is TRBJ2-5; D not certain. CDR1 is MGHRA, CDR2 YSYEKL, per germline. The CDR3 is made up of 13 amino acids. Trimming removed 3 bases at V and 11 bases at J, with 16 bases between. CDR3 bases: TGCGCCAGCAGCCAGGACCTAAACCCACCGCAGTACTTC. Translating gives CASSQDLNPPQYF.

The chain couples TRBV2 to TRBJ2-7, with 8 nucleotides matching TRBD1. Unmatched junction bases numbered 5, after V lost 7 bases and J lost 6 bases. This CDR3 spans 12 amino acids. Germline values: CDR1 SNHLY, CDR2 FYNNEI. The CDR3 region is CASNMGQVEQYF. The CDR3, as DNA: TGTGCCAGCAACATGGGACAGGTCGAGCAGTACTTC.

CDR3 residues: CASSETWDTRYGYTF. The CDR3 DNA reads as TGTGCCAGCAGCGAAACGTGGGACACCAGATATGGCTACACCTTC. This chain links TRBV6-6 with TRBJ1-2, with D perhaps TRBD1 (6 bases). V was pared by 6 bases and J by 5 bases, with 19 bases between. The CDR3 extends over 15 amino acids. CDR1 is MNHNY, CDR2 SVGAGI, per germline (reference sequence).

The CDR3 DNA is TGTGCCATCCCCAAACAGGGTATCGATGAGCAGTTCTTC. It yields the protein CAIPKQGIDEQFF. V is TRBV2 and J is TRBJ2-1; possible D gene TRBD1, 6 bases. The CDR3 sequence is 13 residues long. V lost 10 bases and J 8 bases, leaving 18 bases between the germline ends. Germline CDR1 reads SNHLY; CDR2 reads FYNNEI.

The chain uses TRBV7-9 and TRBJ1-1, with TRBD1 as a possible D gene (6 bases). The CDR3 spans 13 residues. In germline, CDR1 is SEHNR, CDR2 FQNEAQ (reference sequence). The V and J ends lost 7 bases and 6 bases respectively, with 15 bases between them. Written as DNA, the CDR3 is TGTGCCAGCACCGACACAGGGCTCCCTGAAGCTTTCTTT. Amino acids: CASTDTGLPEAFF.

This chain links TRBV7-9 with TRBJ1-4; 11 nucleotides align to TRBD1. The CDR3 has 14 amino acids. In germline, CDR1 is SEHNR, CDR2 FQNEAQ (reference sequence). After removal of 6 bases from V and 7 bases from J, the junction contained 4 bases not matched to a gene. The CDR3 DNA is TGTGCCAGCAGGGGACAGGGGGTGGGTGAAAAACTGTTTTTT. Its protein is CASRGQGVGEKLFF.

The chain links TRBV13 to TRBJ2-3, with D tentatively TRBD2 (7 bases). Trimming took off 1 base at V and 6 bases at J, with 11 bases between the two ends. The CDR3 length is 14 residues. CDR1 PRHDT and CDR2 FYEKMQ come from the germline V gene (reference sequence). The CDR3, as DNA: TGTGCCAGCAGCTTAGTTGGGGGGGCTGATACGCAGTATTTT. Translation: CASSLVGGADTQYF.

The CDR3 sequence: CASRKEVEAVGDTQYF. DNA of the CDR3: TGTGCCAGCAGGAAGGAGGTAGAAGCGGTAGGGGATACGCAGTATTTT. This sequence joins TRBV2 and TRBJ2-3; perhaps TRBD2 as D (5 bases). This CDR3 has 16 amino acids. Germline V gives CDR1 SNHLY, CDR2 FYNNEI. V was trimmed by 6 bases and J by 6 bases, leaving 22 bases between them.